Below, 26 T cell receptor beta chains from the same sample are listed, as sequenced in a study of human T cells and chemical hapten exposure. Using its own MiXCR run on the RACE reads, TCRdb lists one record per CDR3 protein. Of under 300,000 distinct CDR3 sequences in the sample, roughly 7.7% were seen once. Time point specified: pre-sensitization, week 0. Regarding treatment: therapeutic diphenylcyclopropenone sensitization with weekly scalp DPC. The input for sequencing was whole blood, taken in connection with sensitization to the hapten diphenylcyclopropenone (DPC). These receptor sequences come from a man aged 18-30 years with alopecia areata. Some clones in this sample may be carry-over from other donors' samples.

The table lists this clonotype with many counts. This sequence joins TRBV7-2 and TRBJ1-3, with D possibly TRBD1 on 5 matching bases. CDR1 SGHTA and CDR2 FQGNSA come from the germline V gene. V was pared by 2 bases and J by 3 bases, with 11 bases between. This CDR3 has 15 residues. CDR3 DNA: TGTGCCAGCAGCTTAACGGGGGTTAATGGAAACACCATATATTTT. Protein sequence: CASSLTGVNGNTIYF.

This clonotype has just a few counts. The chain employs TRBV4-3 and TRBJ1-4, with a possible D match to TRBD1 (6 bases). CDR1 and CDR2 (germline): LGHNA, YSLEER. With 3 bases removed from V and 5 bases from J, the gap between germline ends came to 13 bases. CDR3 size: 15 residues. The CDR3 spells CASSHGGQSNEKLFF. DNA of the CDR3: TGCGCCAGCAGCCATGGAGGACAGAGCAATGAAAAACTGTTTTTT.

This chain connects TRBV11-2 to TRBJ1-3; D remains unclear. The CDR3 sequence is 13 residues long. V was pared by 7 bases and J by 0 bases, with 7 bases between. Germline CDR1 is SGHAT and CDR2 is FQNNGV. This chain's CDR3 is CASNTGSGNTIYF. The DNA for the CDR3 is TGTGCCAGCAACACTGGCTCTGGAAACACCATATATTTT.

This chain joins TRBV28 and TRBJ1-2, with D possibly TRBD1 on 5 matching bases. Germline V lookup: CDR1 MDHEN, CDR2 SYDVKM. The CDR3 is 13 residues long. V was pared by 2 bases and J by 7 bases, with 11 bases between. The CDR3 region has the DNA TGTGCCAGCAGTTTACGCAGGGCGGGTGGCTACACCTTC. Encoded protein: CASSLRRAGGYTF.

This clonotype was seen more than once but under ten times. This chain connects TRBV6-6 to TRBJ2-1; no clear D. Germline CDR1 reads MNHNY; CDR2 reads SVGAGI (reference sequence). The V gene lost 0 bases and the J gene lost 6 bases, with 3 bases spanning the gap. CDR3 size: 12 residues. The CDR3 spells CASSYSANEQFF. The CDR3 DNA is TGTGCCAGCAGTTACTCCGCCAATGAGCAGTTCTTC.

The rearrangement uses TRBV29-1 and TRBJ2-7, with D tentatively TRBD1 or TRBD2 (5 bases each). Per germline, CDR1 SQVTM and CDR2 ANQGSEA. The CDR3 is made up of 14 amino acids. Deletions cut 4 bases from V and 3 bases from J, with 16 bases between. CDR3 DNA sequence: TGCAGCGTTGCGGTCGGTGAGGGGCACTACGAGCAGTACTTC. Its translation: CSVAVGEGHYEQYF.

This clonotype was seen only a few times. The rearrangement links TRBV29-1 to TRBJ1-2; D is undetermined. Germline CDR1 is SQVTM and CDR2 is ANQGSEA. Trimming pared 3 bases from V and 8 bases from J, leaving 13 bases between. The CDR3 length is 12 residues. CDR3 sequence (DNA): TGCAGCGTTGACATTAATGTGTCGGGCTACACCTTC. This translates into CSVDINVSGYTF.

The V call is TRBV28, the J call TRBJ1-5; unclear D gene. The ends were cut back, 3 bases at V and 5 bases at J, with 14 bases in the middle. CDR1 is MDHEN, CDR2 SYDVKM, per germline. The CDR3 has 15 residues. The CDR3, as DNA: TGTGCCAGCAGTTTTCGCTCGGCCTGGGATCAGCCCCAGCATTTT. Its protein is CASSFRSAWDQPQHF. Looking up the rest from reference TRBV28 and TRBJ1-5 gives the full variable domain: DVKVTQSSRYLVKRTGEKVFLECVQDMDHENMFWYRQDPGLGLRLIYFSYDVKMKEKGDIPEGYSVSREKKERFSLILESASTNQTSMYLCASSFRSAWDQPQHFGDGTRLSIL.

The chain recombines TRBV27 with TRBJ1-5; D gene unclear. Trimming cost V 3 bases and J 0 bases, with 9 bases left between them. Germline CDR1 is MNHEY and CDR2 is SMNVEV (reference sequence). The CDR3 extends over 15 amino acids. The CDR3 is CASSFGPHSNQPQHF. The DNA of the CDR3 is TGTGCCAGCAGTTTTGGGCCCCATAGCAATCAGCCCCAGCATTTT.

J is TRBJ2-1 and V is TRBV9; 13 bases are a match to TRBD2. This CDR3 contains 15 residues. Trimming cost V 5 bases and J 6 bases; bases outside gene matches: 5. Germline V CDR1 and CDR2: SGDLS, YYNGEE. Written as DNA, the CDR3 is TGTGCCAGCAGACCAGGGACTAGCGGGGCCAATGAGCAGTTCTTC. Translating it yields CASRPGTSGANEQFF.

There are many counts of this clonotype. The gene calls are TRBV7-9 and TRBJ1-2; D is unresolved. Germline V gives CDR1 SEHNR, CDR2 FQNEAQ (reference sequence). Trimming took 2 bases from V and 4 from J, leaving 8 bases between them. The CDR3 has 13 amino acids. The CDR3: CASSLRDSYGYTF. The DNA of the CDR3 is TGTGCCAGCAGCTTAAGAGACTCCTATGGCTACACCTTC. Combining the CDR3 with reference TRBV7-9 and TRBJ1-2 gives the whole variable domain DTGVSQNPRHKITKRGQNVTFRCDPISEHNRLYWYRQTLGQGPEFLTYFQNEAQLEKSRLLSDRFSAERPKGSFSTLEIQRTEQGDSAMYLCASSLRDSYGYTFGSGTRLTVV.

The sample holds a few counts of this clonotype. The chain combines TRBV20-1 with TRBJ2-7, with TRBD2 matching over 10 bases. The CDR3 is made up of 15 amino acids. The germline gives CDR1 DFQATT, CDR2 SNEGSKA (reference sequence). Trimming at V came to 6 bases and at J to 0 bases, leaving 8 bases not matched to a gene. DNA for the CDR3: TGCAGTGCAACCGGACTAGCGGCGAGCTCCTACGAGCAGTACGTC. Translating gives CSATGLAASSYEQYV.

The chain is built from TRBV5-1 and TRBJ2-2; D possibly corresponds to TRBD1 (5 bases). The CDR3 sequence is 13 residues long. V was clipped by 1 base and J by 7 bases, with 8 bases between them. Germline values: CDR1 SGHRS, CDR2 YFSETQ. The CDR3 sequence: CASSLIGDGELFF. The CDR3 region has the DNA TGCGCCAGCAGCTTGATAGGGGACGGGGAGCTGTTTTTT. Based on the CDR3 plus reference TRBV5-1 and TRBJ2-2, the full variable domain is KAGVTQTPRYLIKTRGQQVTLSCSPISGHRSVSWYQQTPGQGLQFLFEYFSETQRNKGNFPGRFSGRQFSNSRSEMNVSTLELGDSALYLCASSLIGDGELFFGEGSRLTVL.

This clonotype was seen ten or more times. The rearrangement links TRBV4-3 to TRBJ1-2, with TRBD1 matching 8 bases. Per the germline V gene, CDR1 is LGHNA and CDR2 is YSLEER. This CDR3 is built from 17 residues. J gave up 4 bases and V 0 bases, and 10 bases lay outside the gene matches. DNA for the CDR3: TGCGCCAGCAGCCAAGATATATCGAGACAGGGGTTCTATGGCTACACCTTC. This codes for CASSQDISRQGFYGYTF.

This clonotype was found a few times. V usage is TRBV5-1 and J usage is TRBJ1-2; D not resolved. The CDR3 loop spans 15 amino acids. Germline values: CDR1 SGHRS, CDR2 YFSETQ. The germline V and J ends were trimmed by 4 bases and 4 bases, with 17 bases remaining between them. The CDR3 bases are TGCGCCAGCAGCCGGCAAGGTGACGGAACCTATGGCTACACCTTC. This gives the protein CASSRQGDGTYGYTF.

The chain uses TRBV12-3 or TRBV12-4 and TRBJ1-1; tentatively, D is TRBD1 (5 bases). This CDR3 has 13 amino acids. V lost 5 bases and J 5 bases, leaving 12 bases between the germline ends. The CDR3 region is CASSPPRTTEAFF. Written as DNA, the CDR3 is TGTGCCAGCAGTCCACCACGGACAACTGAAGCTTTCTTT.

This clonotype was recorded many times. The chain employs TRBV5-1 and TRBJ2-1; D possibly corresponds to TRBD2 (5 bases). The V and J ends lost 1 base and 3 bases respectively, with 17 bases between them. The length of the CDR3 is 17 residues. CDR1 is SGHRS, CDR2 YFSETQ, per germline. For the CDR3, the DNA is TGCGCCAGCAGCTTGCCCCGGGGTTTTGTCAACTACAATGAGCAGTTCTTC. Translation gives CASSLPRGFVNYNEQFF.

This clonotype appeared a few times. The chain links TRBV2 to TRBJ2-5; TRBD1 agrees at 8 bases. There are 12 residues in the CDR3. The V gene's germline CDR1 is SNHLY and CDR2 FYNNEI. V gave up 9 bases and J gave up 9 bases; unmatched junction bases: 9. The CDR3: CARGQALGAQYF. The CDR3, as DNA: TGTGCCAGGGGACAGGCGCTTGGCGCCCAGTACTTC.

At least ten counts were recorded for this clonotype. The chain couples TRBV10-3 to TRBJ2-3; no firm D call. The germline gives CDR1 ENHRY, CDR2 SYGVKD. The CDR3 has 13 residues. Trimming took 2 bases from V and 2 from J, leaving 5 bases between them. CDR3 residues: CAISERYTDTQYF. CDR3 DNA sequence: TGTGCCATCAGTGAGCGATACACAGATACGCAGTATTTT.

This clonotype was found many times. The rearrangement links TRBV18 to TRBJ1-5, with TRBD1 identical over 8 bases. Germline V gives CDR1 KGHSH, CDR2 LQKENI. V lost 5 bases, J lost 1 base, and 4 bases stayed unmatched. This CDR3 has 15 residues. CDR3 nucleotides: TGTGCCAGCTCAGTGACAGGGGCGAGCAATCAGCCCCAGCATTTT. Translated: CASSVTGASNQPQHF.

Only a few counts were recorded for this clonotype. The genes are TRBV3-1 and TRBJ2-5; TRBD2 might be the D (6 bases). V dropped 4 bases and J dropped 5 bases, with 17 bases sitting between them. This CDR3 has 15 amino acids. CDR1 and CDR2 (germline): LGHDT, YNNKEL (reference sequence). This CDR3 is CASSPTAGPTETQYF. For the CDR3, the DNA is TGTGCCAGCAGCCCAACAGCGGGCCCGACGGAGACCCAGTACTTC.

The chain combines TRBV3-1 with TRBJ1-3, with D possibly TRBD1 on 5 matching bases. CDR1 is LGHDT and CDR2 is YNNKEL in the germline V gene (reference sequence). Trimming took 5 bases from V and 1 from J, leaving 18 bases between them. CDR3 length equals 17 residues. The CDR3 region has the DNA TGTGCCAGCAGCAAGAACCCCGACGGGGGATCTGGAAACACCATATATTTT. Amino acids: CASSKNPDGGSGNTIYF.

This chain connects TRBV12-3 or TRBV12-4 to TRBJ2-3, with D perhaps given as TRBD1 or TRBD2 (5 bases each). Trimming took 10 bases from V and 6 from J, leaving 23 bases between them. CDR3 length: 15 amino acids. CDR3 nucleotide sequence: TGTGCCACCCCCTCTGGGGGAGAGGAGTTGGATACGCAGTATTTT. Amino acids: CATPSGGEELDTQYF.

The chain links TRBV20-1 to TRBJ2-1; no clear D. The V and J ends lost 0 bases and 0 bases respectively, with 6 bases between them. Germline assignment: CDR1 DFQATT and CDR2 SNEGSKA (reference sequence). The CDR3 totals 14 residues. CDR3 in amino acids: CSARDPSSYNEQFF. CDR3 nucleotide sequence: TGCAGTGCTAGAGATCCAAGCTCCTACAATGAGCAGTTCTTC.

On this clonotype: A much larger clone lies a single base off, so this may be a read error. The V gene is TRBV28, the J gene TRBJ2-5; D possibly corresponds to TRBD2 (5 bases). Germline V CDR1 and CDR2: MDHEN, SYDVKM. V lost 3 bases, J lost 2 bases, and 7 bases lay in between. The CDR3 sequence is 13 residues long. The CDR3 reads CASSFTGQETQYF. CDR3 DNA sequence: TGTGCCAGCAGTTTTACGGGGCAAGAGACCCAGTACTTC.

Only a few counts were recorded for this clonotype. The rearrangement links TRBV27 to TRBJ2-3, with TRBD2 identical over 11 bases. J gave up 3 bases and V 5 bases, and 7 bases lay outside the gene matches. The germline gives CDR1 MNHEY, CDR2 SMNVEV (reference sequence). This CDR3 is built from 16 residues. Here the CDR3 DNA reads TGTGCCAGCAGTGCCAGACTAGCGGGGTGGACAGATACGCAGTATTTT. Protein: CASSARLAGWTDTQYF.